This T cell receptor (beta chain) derives from a study of T cell changes during pregnancy in multiple sclerosis. The assay was immunoSEQ multiplex PCR, and TCRdb's table has in-frame clones only and misses some. The sample includes around 95,000 clones, around 93% of them seen just once. The TCR comes from a female donor with multiple sclerosis, enrolled in a pregnancy study. The sequencing used peripheral blood, collected after pregnancy.

CDR3 amino acids: CASSPGQPNSGNTIYF. The DNA for the CDR3 is TGTGCCAGCTCACCGGGACAGCCGAACTCTGGAAACACCATATATTTT. The chain combines TRBV18 with TRBJ1-3; 7 positions agree with TRBD1. The CDR3 totals 16 residues. The germline gives CDR1 KGHSH, CDR2 LQKENI. Losses at the gene ends were 3 bases for V and 0 bases for J; bases not matched to a gene: 5.